The 9 T cell receptor beta chains given below trace back to one sample, sequenced in a study of T cell repertoires in cytomegalovirus infection. TCRdb passed the reads through MiXCR, listing each CDR3 protein once. The sample records approximately 73,000 distinct CDR3 sequences, around 37% being singletons. These receptors have no identified antigens. The sequenced sample was CD8+ T cells from cultured PBMCs, obtained from culture after CMV antigen stimulation. The receptor set was obtained from a human donor in good health (CMV status not recorded). Some clones in this sample may be carry-over from other donors' samples.

The CDR3 region is CASSSPGTDTNYGYTF. Here the CDR3 DNA reads TGTGCCAGCAGTTCTCCCGGGACAGATACAAACTATGGCTACACCTTC. The V gene is TRBV12-3 or TRBV12-4, the J gene TRBJ1-2, with 7 positions matching TRBD1. The CDR3 has 16 residues. V gave up 4 bases and J gave up 2 bases; unmatched junction bases: 10.

The chain is built from TRBV6-1 and TRBJ2-7; TRBD1 might be the D (5 bases). This CDR3 region has 15 residues. With 4 bases removed from V and 5 bases from J, the gap between germline ends came to 18 bases. Germline V gives CDR1 MNHNS, CDR2 SASEGT. The CDR3 region has the DNA TGTGCCAGCAGTGGGGAAGGCAGGGTGTTCGACGAGCAGTACTTC. This translates into CASSGEGRVFDEQYF.

CDR3 residues: CASSFSLERIYEQYF. The CDR3 DNA follows: TGTGCCAGCAGTTTCTCCCTTGAGAGGATCTACGAGCAGTACTTC. The V call is TRBV12-3 or TRBV12-4, the J call TRBJ2-7; unclear D gene. The CDR3 sequence is 15 residues long. V gave up 3 bases and J gave up 3 bases, with 15 bases separating them.

This clonotype came up a few times. This chain joins TRBV6-5 and TRBJ2-5; D remains unclear. This CDR3 region has 13 residues. V gave up 2 bases and J gave up 5 bases, with 9 bases separating them. Germline assignment: CDR1 MNHEY and CDR2 SVGAGI. CDR3 bases: TGTGCCAGCAGTTACCAAGTGCTGGAGACCCAGTACTTC. The encoded protein is CASSYQVLETQYF.

V gene TRBV6-1 combines with J gene TRBJ2-1; D is possibly TRBD1 (5 bases). V was pared by 6 bases and J by 8 bases, with 14 bases between. Germline lookup yields CDR1 MNHNS and CDR2 SASEGT. This CDR3 comprises 13 residues. The CDR3 sequence: CASRALIRDEQFF. DNA of the CDR3: TGTGCCAGCAGGGCCCTAATCAGGGATGAGCAGTTCTTC.

This clonotype was recorded a few times. The V and J genes are TRBV7-3 and TRBJ2-3; 8 bases line up with TRBD2. This CDR3 comprises 14 residues. Per the germline V gene, CDR1 is SGHTA and CDR2 is FQGTGA. Trimming cost V 4 bases and J 5 bases; bases outside gene matches: 5. CDR3 protein: CASSSRAGGDTQYF. The CDR3 nucleotides are TGTGCCAGCAGCTCAAGGGCGGGGGGAGATACGCAGTATTTT.

This clonotype has a count of ten or more. V is TRBV7-9 and J is TRBJ2-7; TRBD1 aligns across 8 bases. This CDR3 contains 15 residues. Germline V gene sequence: CDR1 SEHNR, CDR2 FQNEAQ (reference sequence). The J segment lost 0 bases and the V segment lost 5 bases, leaving 6 bases of the junction unmatched. Here the CDR3 DNA reads TGTGCCAGCAGCCCGCGGGACAGGAGCTCCTACGAGCAGTACTTC. It yields the protein CASSPRDRSSYEQYF.

The gene calls are TRBV5-4 and TRBJ2-1; no clear D. CDR1 and CDR2 (germline): SGHNT, YYREEE (reference sequence). This CDR3 region has 16 residues. V was clipped by 0 bases and J by 0 bases, with 10 bases between them. CDR3 coding DNA: TGTGCCAGCAGCTTGGACCCTCTCGGCTCCTACAATGAGCAGTTCTTC. It specifies CASSLDPLGSYNEQFF. The variable domain in full, completed from reference TRBV5-4 and TRBJ2-1, reads ETGVTQSPTHLIKTRGQQVTLRCSSQSGHNTVSWYQQALGQGPQFIFQYYREEENGRGNFPPRFSGLQFPNYSSELNVNALELDDSALYLCASSLDPLGSYNEQFFGPGTRLTVL.

This clonotype was recorded at least ten times. The chain recombines TRBV7-2 with TRBJ2-7; TRBD2 matches 7 bases. This CDR3 has 14 residues. Losses at the gene ends were 4 bases for V and 6 bases for J; bases not matched to a gene: 9. Germline V gene sequence: CDR1 SGHTA, CDR2 FQGNSA. The CDR3, as DNA: TGTGCCAGCAGCTACCGGGACTACCCCATCGAGCAGTACTTC. It is translated as CASSYRDYPIEQYF.